Listed here are 25 T cell receptor beta chains from one sample, sequenced in a study of preoperative IRX-2 immunotherapy in early breast cancer. The treatment: preoperative locoregional IRX-2 cytokine immunotherapy. Sequencing was performed with immunoSEQ multiplex PCR; in TCRdb, only in-frame clones are kept and a portion is missing. There are approximately 34,000 clones in the sample; over 90% occur only once, and nearly 6.5% lies in the top ten. This sample was gathered from a patient treated with IRX-2 immunotherapy. These receptors were taken from a human donor with breast cancer.

V is TRBV20-1 and J is TRBJ2-1; D uncertain. The germline V gene encodes CDR1 DFQATT and CDR2 SNEGSKA (reference sequence). The CDR3 length is 11 residues. V was cut by 3 bases and J by 4 bases, with 4 bases left in between. The CDR3 sequence is CSARVYNEQFF. CDR3 coding DNA: TGCAGTGCTAGGGTATACAATGAGCAGTTCTTC.

The chain recombines TRBV29-1 with TRBJ1-2, with 7 bases matching TRBD1. Trimming took 0 bases from V and 7 from J; bases not matched to a gene: 14. The CDR3 is 16 amino acids. Germline V CDR1 and CDR2: SQVTM, ANQGSEA. The CDR3 DNA sequence: TGCAGCGTTGAAGATGTGGCCGCCAGGGGGGCGTCTGGCTACACCTTC. Its protein product is CSVEDVAARGASGYTF. Using reference TRBV29-1 and TRBJ1-2 for the parts outside the CDR3, the full variable domain is SAVISQKPSRDICQRGTSLTIQCQVDSQVTMMFWYRQQPGQSLTLIATANQGSEATYESGFVIDKFPISRPNLTFSTLTVSNMSPEDSSIYLCSVEDVAARGASGYTFGSGTRLTVV.

Note on this clone: A junction end diverges from the germline sequence, so it may reflect a read error. The V call is TRBV7-7, the J call TRBJ1-5; no clear D. Per the germline V gene, CDR1 is SSHAT and CDR2 is FNYEAQ (reference sequence). CDR3 length equals 18 residues. CDR3 bases: TGTGCTAGCAGCTTAATTATCCCCCCATTTGAAGGTAATCAGCCCCAGCATTTT. This encodes CASSLIIPPFEGNQPQHF.

V gene TRBV11-2 combines with J gene TRBJ2-2; the match to TRBD2 covers 10 bases. Germline lookup yields CDR1 SGHAT and CDR2 FQNNGV. This CDR3 has 15 amino acids. Losses at the gene ends were 5 bases for V and 5 bases for J; bases not matched to a gene: 5. CDR3 sequence (DNA): TGTGCCAGCAGCATACCGGGACTAGCGACCGGGGAGCTGTTTTTT. Its translation: CASSIPGLATGELFF. Full variable domain (missing parts from reference TRBV11-2 and TRBJ2-2): EAGVAQSPRYKIIEKRQSVAFWCNPISGHATLYWYQQILGQGPKLLIQFQNNGVVDDSQLPKDRFSAERLKGVDSTLKIQPAKLEDSAVYLCASSIPGLATGELFFGEGSRLTVL.

The chain links TRBV19 to TRBJ2-4, with D perhaps being TRBD1 or TRBD2 (6 bases each). The CDR3 totals 15 residues. V was trimmed by 6 bases and J by 6 bases, leaving 18 bases between them. Germline V gives CDR1 LNHDA, CDR2 SQIVND (reference sequence). The CDR3 region has the DNA TGTGCCAGTAGCCCAAGGGGGGATGGAGGAAACATTCAGTACTTC. It encodes CASSPRGDGGNIQYF.

The V and J genes are TRBV9 and TRBJ2-1; D not certain. The V and J ends lost 3 bases and 7 bases respectively, with 11 bases between them. The germline CDR1 and CDR2 sequences are SGDLS and YYNGEE. The CDR3 extends over 13 amino acids. The CDR3 sequence is CASSATPRNEQFF. Here the CDR3 DNA reads TGTGCCAGCAGCGCAACACCTCGGAATGAGCAGTTCTTC. Full variable domain (missing parts from reference TRBV9 and TRBJ2-1): DSGVTQTPKHLITATGQRVTLRCSPRSGDLSVYWYQQSLDQGLQFLIQYYNGEERAKGNILERFSAQQFPDLHSELNLSSLELGDSALYFCASSATPRNEQFFGPGTRLTVL.

This clone was detected only once. This sequence joins TRBV7-3 and TRBJ2-3; TRBD2 agrees at 9 bases. J was trimmed by 6 bases and V by 6 bases; bases with no gene match: 7. Germline loops: CDR1 SGHTA, CDR2 FQGTGA. CDR3 length equals 14 residues. The CDR3 reads CASRRGGLGDTQYF. The DNA of the CDR3 is TGTGCCAGCAGGCGGGGGGGCTTGGGGGATACGCAGTATTTT.

V usage is TRBV14 and J usage is TRBJ1-4; unclear D gene. Per the germline V gene, CDR1 is SGHDN and CDR2 is FVKESK. Trimming removed 4 bases from V and 2 bases from J, with 14 bases in between. The CDR3 extends over 16 amino acids. CDR3 coding DNA: TGTGCCAGCAGCCCTCTTGGGCTCGGGACTAATGAAAAACTGTTTTTT. Translated: CASSPLGLGTNEKLFF.

In regard to this clone: At one end the junction does not follow the germline gene, possibly because of a read error. The chain joins TRBV29-1 to TRBJ2-5, with D tentatively TRBD2 (5 bases). There are 12 residues in the CDR3. The germline V gene has CDR1 SQVTM and CDR2 ANQGSEA. CDR3 DNA: TGCAGCGGATGGACTCCCCAAGGGACCCAGTACTTC. Protein: CSGWTPQGTQYF.

The chain uses TRBV7-2 and TRBJ2-1; 9 positions match TRBD1. The CDR3 extends over 15 amino acids. Per the germline V gene, CDR1 is SGHTA and CDR2 is FQGNSA. V gave up 8 bases and J gave up 3 bases; unmatched junction bases: 8. The CDR3 DNA sequence: TGTGCCAGCCGCCCACGGGACAGGGACTACAATGAGCAGTTCTTC. It is translated as CASRPRDRDYNEQFF.

This chain links TRBV7-9 with TRBJ1-5; no clear D gene. Looked up from germline, CDR1 is SEHNR and CDR2 is FQNEAQ (reference sequence). The CDR3 covers 15 residues. Trimming took off 2 bases at V and 1 base at J, with 9 bases between the two ends. This CDR3 is CASSLTLGSNQPQHF. For the CDR3, the DNA is TGTGCCAGCAGCTTAACGCTTGGCAGCAATCAGCCCCAGCATTTT.

The chain carries TRBV9 and TRBJ2-3; 7 bases agree with TRBD2. This CDR3 has 15 amino acids. Germline loops: CDR1 SGDLS, CDR2 YYNGEE. The junction had 6 bases not matched to a gene; V was cut back by 0 bases and J by 5 bases. CDR3 sequence reads: CASSVALAEQDTQYF. The CDR3 nucleotides are TGTGCCAGCAGCGTAGCCCTAGCGGAGCAAGATACGCAGTATTTT.

The V gene is TRBV9, the J gene TRBJ2-3; D is possibly TRBD2 (6 bases). Trimming pared 2 bases from V and 1 base from J, leaving 11 bases between. The CDR3 contains 15 residues. Germline lookup yields CDR1 SGDLS and CDR2 YYNGEE. CDR3 protein: CASSVRPSGTDTQYF. The CDR3 DNA follows: TGTGCCAGCAGCGTTCGGCCTAGCGGCACAGATACGCAGTATTTT.

The genes are TRBV2 and TRBJ1-4; D is unclear. CDR3 size: 13 residues. Per the germline V gene, CDR1 is SNHLY and CDR2 is FYNNEI. V lost 9 bases and J 3 bases, leaving 11 bases between the germline ends. The CDR3 reads CARGGPPNEKLFF. In DNA, the CDR3 is TGTGCCAGAGGAGGACCCCCTAATGAAAAACTGTTTTTT.

The chain recombines TRBV30 with TRBJ1-3; D possibly corresponds to TRBD1 (5 bases). From germline, CDR1 is GTSNPN and CDR2 SVGIG (reference sequence). With 3 bases removed from V and 0 bases from J, the gap between germline ends came to 15 bases. The CDR3 totals 16 residues. The CDR3 protein is CAWSAGIWGSGNTIYF. For the CDR3, the DNA is TGTGCCTGGAGCGCAGGGATTTGGGGCTCTGGAAACACCATATATTTT.

V usage is TRBV4-1 and J usage is TRBJ2-5, with 8 nucleotides matching TRBD1. J was trimmed by 9 bases and V by 4 bases; bases with no gene match: 16. Germline lookup yields CDR1 MGHRA and CDR2 YSYEKL. The CDR3 sequence is 16 residues long. The DNA of the CDR3 is TGCGCCAGCAGCCGGAACTCAGGGGGCGCCGGGAAGGCCCAGTACTTC. It specifies CASSRNSGGAGKAQYF.

J is TRBJ2-1 and V is TRBV9, with D possibly being TRBD2 (5 bases). V lost 3 bases and J lost 4, with 14 bases in between. This CDR3 is built from 15 residues. Germline-derived CDR1 and CDR2 are SGDLS and YYNGEE. DNA of the CDR3: TGTGCCAGCAGCGCAAGCGGAGGAGCTTACAATGAGCAGTTCTTC. Amino acids: CASSASGGAYNEQFF. The full variable domain, with the rest looked up from reference TRBV9 and TRBJ2-1, is DSGVTQTPKHLITATGQRVTLRCSPRSGDLSVYWYQQSLDQGLQFLIQYYNGEERAKGNILERFSAQQFPDLHSELNLSSLELGDSALYFCASSASGGAYNEQFFGPGTRLTVL.

The V gene is TRBV18, the J gene TRBJ2-2; perhaps D is TRBD1 or TRBD2 (6 bases each). CDR3 length: 12 amino acids. In germline, CDR1 is KGHSH, CDR2 LQKENI. The V end lost 6 bases, the J end lost 6 bases, and 8 bases lay between the germline ends. In DNA form, the CDR3 reads TGTGCCAGCTCCGGGGGCTCCGGGGAGCTGTTTTTT. It encodes CASSGGSGELFF.

As DNA, the CDR3 is TGTGCCAGCACTAGGGGGGGCTCCTACAATGAGCAGTTCTTC. It specifies CASTRGGSYNEQFF. V and J are TRBV7-8 and TRBJ2-1; a weak D match, TRBD2 (7 bases). The CDR3 spans 14 residues. V lost 7 bases and J lost 0, with 10 bases in between. The V gene's germline CDR1 is SGHVS and CDR2 FQNEAQ.

The chain links TRBV6-1 to TRBJ2-1; maybe TRBD1 (5 bases). CDR3 length: 14 amino acids. V dropped 7 bases and J dropped 8 bases, with 18 bases sitting between them. Germline lookup yields CDR1 MNHNS and CDR2 SASEGT. CDR3 region: CASNRPQGDDEQFF. The DNA for the CDR3 is TGTGCCAGCAACCGCCCCCAGGGTGACGATGAGCAGTTCTTC.

The chain employs TRBV5-1 and TRBJ1-4; D ambiguous. V was shortened by 5 bases and J by 0 bases, with 8 bases between the two germline ends. Germline lookup yields CDR1 SGHRS and CDR2 YFSETQ. This CDR3 is 14 amino acids long. This CDR3 is CASSETATNEKLFF. In DNA form, the CDR3 reads TGCGCCAGCAGTGAGACGGCAACTAATGAAAAACTGTTTTTT.

The gene calls are TRBV20-1 and TRBJ2-7; either TRBD1 or TRBD2 may fit D (5 bases each). The V end was cut by 7 bases, the J end by 2 bases, with 6 bases between. Germline values: CDR1 DFQATT, CDR2 SNEGSKA (reference sequence). CDR3 size: 10 residues. CDR3 residues: CSVGAYEQYF. In nucleotides, the CDR3 is TGCAGTGTGGGGGCCTACGAGCAGTACTTC.

The CDR3 region has the DNA TGTGCCAGCAGCTTACGTGAAAAACTGTTTTTT. It translates to CASSLREKLFF. V and J are TRBV7-2 and TRBJ1-4; D not certain. The CDR3 is made up of 11 amino acids. V was shortened by 2 bases and J by 7 bases, with 2 bases between the two germline ends. Per the germline V gene, CDR1 is SGHTA and CDR2 is FQGNSA. The full variable domain, in which reference TRBV7-2 and TRBJ1-4 provide the parts outside the CDR3, is GAGVSQSPSNKVTEKGKDVELRCDPISGHTALYWYRQSLGQGLEFLIYFQGNSAPDKSGLPSDRFSAERTGGSVSTLTIQRTQQEDSAVYLCASSLREKLFFGSGTQLSVL.

V is TRBV7-9 and J is TRBJ2-5; 8 bases are a match to TRBD1. CDR1 SEHNR and CDR2 FQNEAQ come from the germline V gene (reference sequence). The V gene end was trimmed by 3 bases and the J gene end by 4 bases; junction bases not matched to a gene: 10. The CDR3 covers 16 residues. CDR3 nucleotides: TGTGCCAGCAGCTTTAGAAGGGGCGACAGGGGAGAGACCCAGTACTTC. Protein: CASSFRRGDRGETQYF. The full variable domain, completed using reference TRBV7-9 and TRBJ2-5, is DTGVSQNPRHKITKRGQNVTFRCDPISEHNRLYWYRQTLGQGPEFLTYFQNEAQLEKSRLLSDRFSAERPKGSFSTLEIQRTEQGDSAMYLCASSFRRGDRGETQYFGPGTRLLVL.

CDR3 in DNA: TGTGCCAGCAGGCCTACAGGGGGCGGCTATGGCTACACCTTC. It encodes CASRPTGGGYGYTF. The chain combines TRBV28 with TRBJ1-2; 9 bases match TRBD1. With 6 bases clipped from V and 4 bases from J, the junction kept 6 bases outside the gene matches. Germline loops: CDR1 MDHEN, CDR2 SYDVKM. The length of the CDR3 is 14 residues.